The 18 T cell receptor beta chains presented below share a single source sample, sequenced in a study of blood T cell repertoires in COVID-19. Repertoires were generated with immunoSEQ multiplex PCR, while TCRdb's copy carries only in-frame clones and drops some. The repertoire holds 300,000 or so clones, with 89% as singletons. Source material: peripheral blood. The receptors come from a man aged 18 to 30 who had recovered from COVID-19.

CDR3 sequence reads: CASSPPPIRIGGPEKLFF. The CDR3 DNA reads as TGTGCCAGCTCACCACCGCCCATTAGGATAGGGGGCCCTGAAAAACTGTTTTTT. The rearrangement links TRBV18 to TRBJ1-4; TRBD1 matches at 7 bases. The length of the CDR3 is 18 residues. CDR1 and CDR2 (germline): KGHSH, LQKENI. V lost 0 bases and J lost 7; bases outside the gene matches: 14.

This sequence joins TRBV6-5 and TRBJ1-4, with D hard to call. The CDR3 runs 11 residues. Deletions cut 4 bases from V and 10 bases from J, with 7 bases between. Germline-derived CDR1 and CDR2 are MNHEY and SVGAGI. DNA for the CDR3: TGTGCCAGCAGTTTAGGCGGAAAACTGTTTTTT. It yields the protein CASSLGGKLFF.

This sequence joins TRBV20-1 and TRBJ1-1; 9 nucleotides agree with TRBD1. The trim removed 5 bases at V and 10 bases at J, leaving 5 bases unmatched. The CDR3 length is 11 residues. Germline V gene sequence: CDR1 DFQATT, CDR2 SNEGSKA (reference sequence). The CDR3: CSAEQGARAFF. CDR3 nucleotides: TGCAGTGCTGAACAGGGGGCGCGAGCTTTCTTT.

The chain carries TRBV10-3 and TRBJ1-3; 9 bases line up with TRBD1. Germline V CDR1 and CDR2: ENHRY, SYGVKD. Germline trimming cut 7 bases from V and 0 bases from J; bases unmatched to any gene: 13. CDR3 size: 18 residues. CDR3 protein: CAIKPQQGAGPSGNTIYF. The CDR3 DNA follows: TGTGCCATCAAGCCTCAACAGGGGGCCGGCCCCTCTGGAAACACCATATATTTT.

This chain links TRBV2 with TRBJ2-5; 15 bases agree with TRBD2. The CDR3 runs 18 residues. CDR1 is SNHLY and CDR2 is FYNNEI in the germline V gene. V dropped 7 bases and J dropped 2; count of bases not matched to a gene: 11. Written as DNA, the CDR3 is TGTGCCAGCATTCACCTGCCGGGACTAGCGGGGGGACAAGAGACCCAGTACTTC. Translation: CASIHLPGLAGGQETQYF.

The chain carries TRBV25-1 and TRBJ2-1; a weak D match, TRBD1 (5 bases). Deletions cut 8 bases from V and 8 bases from J, with 10 bases between. The CDR3 contains 11 residues. CDR1 and CDR2 (germline): MGHDK, SYGVNS. CDR3 coding DNA: TGTGCCAGCGGATGGGGCGATGAGCAGTTCTTC. Translating it yields CASGWGDEQFF. Complete variable domain (other parts from reference TRBV25-1 and TRBJ2-1): EADIYQTPRYLVIGTGKKITLECSQTMGHDKMYWYQQDPGMELHLIHYSYGVNSTEKGDLSSESTVSRIRTEHFPLTLESARPSHTSQYLCASGWGDEQFFGPGTRLTVL.

The gene calls are TRBV20-1 and TRBJ1-1; no clear D. CDR1 is DFQATT and CDR2 is SNEGSKA in the germline V gene (reference sequence). The length of the CDR3 is 11 residues. V was trimmed by 3 bases and J by 7 bases, leaving 9 bases between them. The CDR3 sequence: CSARHSNEAFF. CDR3 DNA: TGCAGTGCTAGGCATTCTAATGAAGCTTTCTTT.

There are a few counts of this clone. The rearrangement uses TRBV18 and TRBJ1-2; 7 bases are shared with TRBD1. The CDR3 loop spans 13 amino acids. Germline assignment: CDR1 KGHSH and CDR2 LQKENI. V lost 3 bases to trimming and J lost 8 bases; unmatched junction nucleotides: 6. CDR3 nucleotides: TGTGCCAGCTCACCCGACAGGGACTCGGGCTACACCTTC. It specifies CASSPDRDSGYTF. The whole variable domain, filled in from reference TRBV18 and TRBJ1-2, reads NAGVMQNPRHLVRRRGQEARLRCSPMKGHSHVYWYRQLPEEGLKFMVYLQKENIIDESGMPKERFSAEFPKEGPSILRIQQVVRGDSAAYFCASSPDRDSGYTFGSGTRLTVV.

This chain joins TRBV6-5 and TRBJ2-5; 15 bases fit TRBD2. Trimming cost V 11 bases and J 4 bases; bases outside gene matches: 8. The CDR3 is 15 residues long. The germline V gene encodes CDR1 MNHEY and CDR2 SVGAGI. CDR3: CASSMGLAGGETQYF. As DNA, the CDR3 is TGTGCCTCCTCTATGGGACTAGCGGGGGGAGAGACCCAGTACTTC.

The chain uses TRBV27 and TRBJ1-5, with unresolved D. The CDR3 has 16 amino acids. Per germline, CDR1 MNHEY and CDR2 SMNVEV (reference sequence). V was pared by 4 bases and J by 2 bases, with 15 bases between. CDR3 residues: CASSSSKEGGNQPQHF. The CDR3, as DNA: TGTGCCAGCAGTTCCAGCAAGGAGGGAGGCAATCAGCCCCAGCATTTT.

This sequence joins TRBV18 and TRBJ2-3, with TRBD2 matching over 9 bases. Germline CDR1 is KGHSH and CDR2 is LQKENI. The CDR3 covers 15 residues. V gave up 1 base and J gave up 2 bases; unmatched junction bases: 1. CDR3 nucleotides: TGTGCCAGCTCACCACTAGCGGGGGCCACAGATACGCAGTATTTT. Protein sequence: CASSPLAGATDTQYF.

J is TRBJ1-1 and V is TRBV29-1; D remains unclear. The germline V gene encodes CDR1 SQVTM and CDR2 ANQGSEA. Trimming took 5 bases from V and 2 from J, leaving 6 bases between them. The CDR3 totals 11 residues. The CDR3 DNA reads as TGCAGCGTTCGTTTAAACACTGAAGCTTTCTTT. This sequence encodes CSVRLNTEAFF.

This chain joins TRBV6-5 and TRBJ1-2, with D possibly matching TRBD1 (5 bases). The CDR3 length is 15 residues. Germline V gives CDR1 MNHEY, CDR2 SVGAGI. Trimming left V 5 bases short and J 6 bases short, with 19 bases between. CDR3 DNA sequence: TGTGCCAGCAGTCCGCCGGAGGGGAGCAGTGATGGCTACACCTTC. Its translation is CASSPPEGSSDGYTF.

The chain combines TRBV7-8 with TRBJ2-3, with 7 bases matching TRBD1. The germline V gene has CDR1 SGHVS and CDR2 FQNEAQ. The CDR3 runs 16 residues. V dropped 0 bases and J dropped 4; count of bases not matched to a gene: 7. The CDR3 loop is CASSLAWDSFSDTQYF. In DNA form, the CDR3 reads TGTGCCAGCAGCTTAGCCTGGGACAGCTTCTCAGATACGCAGTATTTT.

The chain is built from TRBV19 and TRBJ2-2, with D unresolved. Per germline, CDR1 LNHDA and CDR2 SQIVND (reference sequence). Between the trimmed V and J ends, which lost 6 bases and 0 bases, there was a span of 8 bases. This CDR3 is built from 14 residues. CDR3 residues: CASRILANTGELFF. In nucleotides, the CDR3 is TGTGCCAGTAGAATCTTAGCGAACACCGGGGAGCTGTTTTTT.

The genes are TRBV9 and TRBJ2-1, with 7 positions matching TRBD2. Trimming removed 0 bases from V and 0 bases from J; junction bases left unmatched: 3. The germline CDR1 and CDR2 sequences are SGDLS and YYNGEE. The CDR3 consists of 16 residues. CDR3 DNA: TGTGCCAGCAGCGTAGTGGGGGGGTACTCCTACAATGAGCAGTTCTTC. Translation: CASSVVGGYSYNEQFF.

This rearrangement joins TRBV30 to TRBJ1-1; maybe TRBD1 (5 bases). Trimming left V 4 bases short and J 7 bases short, with 16 bases between. Germline V gene data show CDR1 as GTSNPN and CDR2 as SVGIG (reference sequence). The CDR3 is 13 amino acids. The CDR3 DNA reads TGTGCCTGGACGGGGGTCCGAGGGAATGAAGCTTTCTTT. Translation gives CAWTGVRGNEAFF.

The CDR3 bases are TGTGCCATCAGTGAGTCGATAGGGGACTACTATGGCTACACCTTC. Its protein is CAISESIGDYYGYTF. V is TRBV10-3 and J is TRBJ1-2, with TRBD1 as a possible D gene (5 bases). This CDR3 has 15 amino acids. V dropped 0 bases and J dropped 3 bases, with 11 bases sitting between them. Germline CDR1 and CDR2: ENHRY and SYGVKD.